These 18 T cell receptor beta chains originate from one sample sequenced in a study of blood T cell repertoires in COVID-19. Profiling relied on immunoSEQ multiplex PCR, and the TCRdb table lists in-frame clones only, not all of them. Of about 120,000 clones listed, around 80% are singletons. Specimen: peripheral blood. The source of these receptors is a man between 65 and 85 years old with active or convalescent COVID-19.

The chain's CDR3 is CASSDMTGNTGELFF. The DNA of the CDR3 is TGTGCCAGCAGCGATATGACAGGGAACACCGGGGAGCTGTTTTTT. This chain uses TRBV2 with TRBJ2-2; possibly TRBD1 for D (6 bases). Germline V gene sequence: CDR1 SNHLY, CDR2 FYNNEI. Trimming removed 6 bases from V and 1 base from J, with 12 bases in between. The CDR3 is 15 amino acids.

This clone has only a few counts. The rearrangement links TRBV12-3 or TRBV12-4 to TRBJ2-3; tentatively, D is TRBD2 (5 bases). CDR3 length: 13 amino acids. V lost 6 bases and J lost 0, with 7 bases in between. The CDR3: CASRDWSTDTQYF. Written as DNA, the CDR3 is TGTGCCAGCAGGGACTGGAGCACAGATACGCAGTATTTT.

The chain uses TRBV6-5 and TRBJ2-7; D may be TRBD2 (5 bases). The germline V gene encodes CDR1 MNHEY and CDR2 SVGAGI. The length of the CDR3 is 10 residues. V was pared by 6 bases and J by 7 bases, with 7 bases between. CDR3 bases: TGTGCCAGCAGAGACTATGAGCAGTACTTC. It translates to CASRDYEQYF.

This clone appeared once. This chain connects TRBV29-1 to TRBJ2-1; unclear D gene. CDR1 is SQVTM, CDR2 ANQGSEA, per germline. There are 13 residues in the CDR3. V was clipped by 7 bases and J by 2 bases, with 12 bases between them. The CDR3 protein is CSAPPRTYNEQFF. In DNA form, the CDR3 reads TGCAGCGCCCCCCCCAGGACCTACAATGAGCAGTTCTTC.

The chain joins TRBV11-2 to TRBJ1-5; D uncertain. CDR3 length equals 16 residues. Germline V gives CDR1 SGHAT, CDR2 FQNNGV. V lost 4 bases, J lost 0 bases, and 13 bases lay in between. CDR3 protein: CASSSGAPDSNQPQHF. CDR3 coding DNA: TGTGCCAGCAGCTCCGGAGCTCCGGATAGCAATCAGCCCCAGCATTTT.

This chain joins TRBV2 and TRBJ2-7, with D unresolved. Germline values: CDR1 SNHLY, CDR2 FYNNEI. This CDR3 spans 13 amino acids. The V end was cut by 7 bases, the J end by 2 bases, with 12 bases between. The CDR3 coding sequence is TGTGCCAGCACCTTGACTCGAACCTACGAGCAGTACTTC. It specifies CASTLTRTYEQYF.

This chain uses TRBV5-4 with TRBJ1-2; the match to TRBD1 covers 9 bases. The germline V gene encodes CDR1 SGHNT and CDR2 YYREEE (reference sequence). V lost 4 bases and J lost 4; bases outside the gene matches: 8. This CDR3 has 15 amino acids. DNA for the CDR3: TGTGCCAGCAGCACATACAGGGGGCTGTTCTATGGCTACACCTTC. Protein product: CASSTYRGLFYGYTF.

The gene calls are TRBV19 and TRBJ1-4; 7 bases agree with TRBD1. The CDR3 runs 14 residues. CDR1 is LNHDA, CDR2 SQIVND, per germline (reference sequence). Unmatched junction bases numbered 9, after V lost 11 bases and J lost 3 bases. As DNA, the CDR3 is TGTGCCCAGACCTTCACAGGGGCTAATGAAAAACTGTTTTTT. Protein sequence: CAQTFTGANEKLFF.

The chain is built from TRBV7-9 and TRBJ2-1; the match to TRBD2 covers 9 bases. Unmatched junction bases numbered 6, after V lost 1 base and J lost 5 bases. CDR3 size: 16 residues. CDR1 is SEHNR, CDR2 FQNEAQ, per germline (reference sequence). The CDR3 sequence is CASSLVGGGADNEQFF. In DNA form, the CDR3 reads TGTGCCAGCAGCTTAGTCGGCGGGGGGGCGGACAATGAGCAGTTCTTC.

The chain uses TRBV6-6 and TRBJ1-1; D is perhaps TRBD1 (6 bases). CDR3 length: 13 amino acids. Trimming left V 2 bases short and J 6 bases short, with 10 bases between. Germline V gene sequence: CDR1 MNHNY, CDR2 SVGAGI (reference sequence). CDR3 region: CASSYGRGAEAFF. CDR3 bases: TGTGCCAGCAGTTACGGCAGGGGCGCTGAAGCTTTCTTT.

The chain carries TRBV11-2 and TRBJ1-5; D remains unclear. This CDR3 is built from 15 residues. Trimming stripped 0 bases from V and 0 bases from J, with 6 bases between. The germline V gene has CDR1 SGHAT and CDR2 FQNNGV. The CDR3: CASSLDLYSNQPQHF. For the CDR3, the DNA is TGTGCCAGCAGCTTAGATCTGTATAGCAATCAGCCCCAGCATTTT.

V gene TRBV9 combines with J gene TRBJ1-2; 7 positions match TRBD1. After removal of 3 bases from V and 6 bases from J, the junction contained 14 bases not matched to a gene. This CDR3 is 16 amino acids long. Germline-derived CDR1 and CDR2 are SGDLS and YYNGEE. The CDR3 coding sequence is TGTGCCAGCAGCGCGGGGGGGACAGAGTGGCTGGATGGCTACACCTTC. Translating it yields CASSAGGTEWLDGYTF. Filled out from reference TRBV9 and TRBJ1-2, the complete variable domain reads DSGVTQTPKHLITATGQRVTLRCSPRSGDLSVYWYQQSLDQGLQFLIQYYNGEERAKGNILERFSAQQFPDLHSELNLSSLELGDSALYFCASSAGGTEWLDGYTFGSGTRLTVV.

This chain uses TRBV5-1 with TRBJ2-3; the match to TRBD2 covers 11 bases. CDR1 is SGHRS, CDR2 YFSETQ, per germline. Losses at the gene ends were 4 bases for V and 5 bases for J; bases not matched to a gene: 12. This CDR3 spans 17 amino acids. CDR3 amino acids: CASSPAVSGGAGDTQYF. The CDR3 DNA follows: TGCGCCAGCAGCCCGGCGGTTAGCGGGGGGGCCGGAGATACGCAGTATTTT.

The chain uses TRBV5-1 and TRBJ1-4, with D possibly being TRBD1 (5 bases). The CDR3 has 15 residues. V gave up 3 bases and J gave up 8 bases, with 17 bases separating them. Germline CDR1 SGHRS, CDR2 YFSETQ. The CDR3, as DNA: TGCGCCAGCAGCTCCCGGGGGGGTAAAGGCGAAAAACTGTTTTTT. Protein product: CASSSRGGKGEKLFF.

The gene calls are TRBV6-1 and TRBJ1-6; no reliable D call. The germline gives CDR1 MNHNS, CDR2 SASEGT. Deletions cut 2 bases from V and 7 bases from J, with 6 bases between. CDR3 length: 13 amino acids. The CDR3 protein is CASSEQENSPLHF. The CDR3 DNA sequence: TGTGCCAGCAGTGAACAGGAAAATTCACCCCTCCACTTT.

In this sample, this clone turned up once. The genes are TRBV12-5 and TRBJ1-4; TRBD1 is a possible D gene (6 bases). Germline CDR1 LGHNT, CDR2 FRNRAP. The CDR3 spans 17 residues. Trimming shortened V by 0 bases and J by 8 bases, and 19 bases separated the two germline ends. The CDR3 DNA follows: TGTGCTAGTGGTTTGGTCCTCCGGGAGGGGGGCGGAGAAAAACTGTTTTTT. Translated, it gives CASGLVLREGGGEKLFF.

The V gene is TRBV9, the J gene TRBJ2-5; a possible D gene is TRBD1 (6 bases). The CDR3 has 14 residues. The germline V gene encodes CDR1 SGDLS and CDR2 YYNGEE. Trimming shortened V by 0 bases and J by 3 bases, and 9 bases separated the two germline ends. CDR3 residues: CASSVGQGKETQYF. The CDR3 DNA reads as TGTGCCAGCAGCGTAGGGCAGGGGAAAGAGACCCAGTACTTC. The full variable domain, with the rest looked up from reference TRBV9 and TRBJ2-5, is DSGVTQTPKHLITATGQRVTLRCSPRSGDLSVYWYQQSLDQGLQFLIQYYNGEERAKGNILERFSAQQFPDLHSELNLSSLELGDSALYFCASSVGQGKETQYFGPGTRLLVL.

The chain has TRBV2 and TRBJ2-1; D might be TRBD2 (6 bases). The CDR3 sequence is 13 residues long. V gave up 8 bases and J gave up 10 bases, with 18 bases separating them. Germline assignment: CDR1 SNHLY and CDR2 FYNNEI. The CDR3, as DNA: TGTGCCAGCGGGGGGTCCCGGGGCCGGGAGCAGTTCTTC. Its protein product is CASGGSRGREQFF.